This T cell receptor (beta chain) comes out of a study of blood T cell repertoires in COVID-19. Sequencing used immunoSEQ multiplex PCR; TCRdb keeps in-frame clones, though not all of them. There are under 150,000 clones in the sample; 84% occur only once, and approximately 9% lies in the top ten. The CDR3 has 16 residues. V was cut by 5 bases and J by 5 bases, with 16 bases left in between. The germline CDR1 and CDR2 sequences are LNHDA and SQIVND (reference sequence). V usage is TRBV19 and J usage is TRBJ1-6, with D possibly being TRBD1 (5 bases). The sample consisted of peripheral blood. This TCR came from a woman of 80 years or more in a cohort sampled during active or convalescent COVID-19. The DNA of the CDR3 is TGTGCCAGTAGTCCTCGGGCAGGGATAAATAATTCACCCCTCCACTTT. Translation: CASSPRAGINNSPLHF.